This TCR beta chain was identified in a study of blood T cell repertoires in COVID-19. This table comes from immunoSEQ multiplex PCR, and its TCRdb copy is limited to in-frame clones, with some not included. The repertoire includes more than 300,000 clones, about 87% of them detected once, and 1.5% to 2% sits in the top ten. The CDR3 runs 15 residues. Trimming stripped 2 bases from V and 8 bases from J, with 15 bases between. Germline CDR1 SGHNT, CDR2 YENEEA. This receptor was taken from a woman in her 30s with COVID-19, enrolled during active disease. The chain uses TRBV11-3 and TRBJ1-4; perhaps TRBD1 as D (5 bases). Material for sequencing was peripheral blood. In nucleotides, the CDR3 is TGTGCCAGCAGCTTAACGGGGGTATCGTACGAAAAACTGTTTTTT. Its protein is CASSLTGVSYEKLFF.